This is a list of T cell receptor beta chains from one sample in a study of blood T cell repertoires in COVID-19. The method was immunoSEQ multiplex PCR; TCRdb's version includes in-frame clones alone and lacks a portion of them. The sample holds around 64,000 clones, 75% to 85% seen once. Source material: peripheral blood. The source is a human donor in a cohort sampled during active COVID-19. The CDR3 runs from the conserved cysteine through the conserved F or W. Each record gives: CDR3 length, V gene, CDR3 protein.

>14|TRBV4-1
CASSKGGGENEQFF
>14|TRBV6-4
CASSDSSLNTEAFF
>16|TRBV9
CASSVALAGGSDTQYF
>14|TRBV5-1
CASLLAGGRETQYF
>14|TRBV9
CASSGTSGGETQYF
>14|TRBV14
CASSQSTGAYGYTF
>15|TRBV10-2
CASSERGQGTNEQFF
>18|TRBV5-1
CASSSFDYSGPLSYEQYF
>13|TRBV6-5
CASRPHEAAEQYF
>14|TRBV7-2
CASSPSAGVGEQFF
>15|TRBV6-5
CASSVSGGFSYEQYF
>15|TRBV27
CASTIRGLGTGELFF
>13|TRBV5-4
CASSLYRGGEQYF
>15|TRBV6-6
CASRPGGRRSTEAFF
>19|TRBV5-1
CASSPLLGGAGLGDTEAFF
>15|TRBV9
CASSVASGGAYEQYF
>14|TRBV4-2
CASSPSTVDRGYTF
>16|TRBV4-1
CASSQRAGPTNEKLFF
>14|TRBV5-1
CASSSGQGKTEAFF
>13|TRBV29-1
CTFTGLYQETQYF
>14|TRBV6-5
CASTQQGLNTEAFF
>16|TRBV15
CATSRGTAGQKNIQYF
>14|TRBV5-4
CASSSRQEGEKLFF
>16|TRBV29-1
CSVFEGRGLLNAEAFF
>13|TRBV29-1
CSVRTGGDYGYTF
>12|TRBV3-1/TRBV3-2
CASSATADTQYF
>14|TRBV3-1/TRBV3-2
CASSQRQGPHEQYF